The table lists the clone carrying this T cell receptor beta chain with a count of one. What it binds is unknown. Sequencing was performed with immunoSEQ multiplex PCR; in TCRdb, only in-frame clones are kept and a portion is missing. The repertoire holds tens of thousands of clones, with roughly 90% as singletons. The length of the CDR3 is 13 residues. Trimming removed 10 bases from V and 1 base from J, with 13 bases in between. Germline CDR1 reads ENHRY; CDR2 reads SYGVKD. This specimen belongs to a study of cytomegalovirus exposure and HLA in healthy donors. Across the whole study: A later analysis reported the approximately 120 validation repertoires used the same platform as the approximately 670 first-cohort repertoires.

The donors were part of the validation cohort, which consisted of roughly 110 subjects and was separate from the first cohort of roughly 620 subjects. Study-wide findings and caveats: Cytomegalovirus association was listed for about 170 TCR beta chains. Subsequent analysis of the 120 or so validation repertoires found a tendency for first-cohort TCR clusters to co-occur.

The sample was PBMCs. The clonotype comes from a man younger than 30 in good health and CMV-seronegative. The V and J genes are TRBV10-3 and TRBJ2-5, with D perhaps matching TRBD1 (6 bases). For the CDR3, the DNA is TGTGCCAACAGAGCACAGGGCCAAGAGACCCAGTACTTC. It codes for CANRAQGQETQYF.